This TCR beta chain was identified in a study of read filtering for tumor transcriptome and immune sequencing. This library used around 400 ng RNA and molecular barcoded adaptors spanning alpha/delta and beta/gamma chains. TCRdb ran MiXCR on the reads and lists one entry per CDR3 protein. This sample has 94,000 or so distinct CDR3 sequences, with about 12% found just once. As to this clonotype: Germline is not matched at one junction end, which may reflect a read error.

There are 13 residues in the CDR3. Germline V gives CDR1 DFQATT, CDR2 SNEGSKA (reference sequence). The TCR was taken from a donor aged 40 or over with multiple myeloma. The sequenced sample consisted of a population of CD138-negative cells sorted from bone marrow. V usage is TRBV20-1 and J usage is TRBJ2-7, with 10 nucleotides matching TRBD2. For the CDR3, the DNA is TGCAGTGCCCAAGCGGGAGGGCCCTCCGAGCAGCACTTC. Its translation is CSAQAGGPSEQHF.